This is a list of T cell receptor beta chains from one sample in a study of shared clonotypes between healthy human individuals. Only in-frame clones appear in the TCRdb table, and some are missing; sequencing was by immunoSEQ multiplex PCR. The data contain under 1,100,000 clones, about 70% of them seen just once; the ten biggest clones take up about 1.5%. The sequenced material came from memory CD4+ T cells sorted from blood. These receptor sequences come from a man aged 18-30 years in good health. Each CDR3 is given without its conserved first and last residue.

>TRBV7-7
ASSLDPSHTSEQF
>TRBV14
ASSQEWNTGELF
>TRBV5-5
ASSPRGSYEQY
>TRBV27
ASGQGFYNEQF
>TRBV30
AWSGLAGAGNIQY
>TRBV2
ASTGLAADTQY
>TRBV19
ASSIGPTYEQY
>TRBV27
ASSLGQGAVYEQY
>TRBV7-9
ASSPTGRSNGYT
>TRBV11-3
ASSRLAGGRETQY
>TRBV5-5
ASSFTGGTLAKNIQY
>TRBV6-1
ASLRPGTGNTEAF
>TRBV18
ASFTSREYNEQF
>TRBV4-1
ASSPEGQSNEKLF
>TRBV5-6
ASSLGQRGDTQY
>TRBV4-3
ASSQDSVSGNTIY
>TRBV7-2
ASSFYQVGPGNTIY
>TRBV18
ASSPPTGASSGNTIY
>TRBV7-2
ASSLTSTGARSNQPQH
>TRBV6-6
ASRTGTGGVGYEQY
>TRBV6-6
ASSSTGRAF
>TRBV30
AWSDRTENTGELF
>TRBV7-2
ASSLRGQGALAPLH
>TRBV4-1
ASSQTGLAGATDTQY
>TRBV19
ASKFGTTNEKLF
>TRBV7-8
ASSPTGGMTSGANVLT
>TRBV9
ASSRAGYSNQPQH
>TRBV30
AWSGGSGDSGNTIY